The rows below give T cell receptor beta chains drawn from one sample of a study of T-cell reconstitution after alpha-beta-depleted transplantation in children. TCRdb reanalysed the PCR reads using MiXCR and keeps one entry per CDR3 protein. The sample contains 200,000 or so distinct CDR3 sequences, about 6% of which appear only once. Here the sequenced sample was PBMCs, taken before TCRalphabeta/CD19-depleted stem cell transplant. The receptor source for this set is a girl under three years old with combined immunodeficiency, due to receive a stem cell transplant. CDR3s include the opening cysteine and the closing phenylalanine or tryptophan. A D gene is named only where the DNA matches it firmly. Clone size, where shown, is once, few, many, or a class for clones that have expanded.

clone size,J gene,V gene,D gene,CDR3 DNA,CDR3 protein
many,TRBJ2-1,TRBV4-3,NA,TGCGCCAGCAGCCCTTGGGAGGAGGCCTACAATGAGCAGTTCTTC,CASSPWEEAYNEQFF
NA,TRBJ1-4,TRBV2,NA,TGTGCCAGCCAAGAGATTAATGAAAAACTGTTTTTT,CASQEINEKLFF
many,TRBJ1-5,TRBV6-1,TRBD1,TGTGCCAGCAGTGGGACAGGGCACCAGCCCCAGCATTTT,CASSGTGHQPQHF
many,TRBJ1-1,TRBV28,NA,TGTGCCAGCAGTTACCCCGCGGGGGGTAGGGACACTGAAGCTTTCTTT,CASSYPAGGRDTEAFF
many,TRBJ2-7,TRBV6-2/TRBV6-3,TRBD1,TGTGCCAGCACCCCCCGAGGGACAGGGGACGAGCAGTACTTC,CASTPRGTGDEQYF
many,TRBJ2-7,TRBV6-2/TRBV6-3,TRBD1,TGTGCCAGCAGTTACGGACAGGCTGACGAGCAGTACTTC,CASSYGQADEQYF
many,TRBJ2-2,TRBV28,NA,TGTGCCAGCAGTTTACTTCCGGGTGGCACCGGGGAGCTGTTTTTT,CASSLLPGGTGELFF
many,TRBJ2-6,TRBV4-2,NA,TGTGCCAGCAGTAAAATTCCCACGGGTTTCTCTGGGGCCAACGTCCTGACTTTC,CASSKIPTGFSGANVLTF
many,TRBJ1-4,TRBV29-1,TRBD1,TGCAGCGCAGGGACAGCCAATAATGAAAAACTGTTTTTT,CSAGTANNEKLFF
many,TRBJ2-5,TRBV13,NA,TGTGCCAGCAGCTTTAGAGGAAGCGGCGATCTATTTGGGTACTTC,CASSFRGSGDLFGYF
many,TRBJ1-1,TRBV7-9,NA,TGTGCCAGCAGCCCCCCCCTCGTGGGTCGAAACACTGAAGCTTTCTTT,CASSPPLVGRNTEAFF
many,TRBJ2-7,TRBV7-8,NA,TGTGCCAGCAGCTTACACCGGGGTACCCCCGCCTACGAGCAGTACTTC,CASSLHRGTPAYEQYF
NA,TRBJ2-2,TRBV27,TRBD2,TGTGCCAGCCATGTAGCGGGAGGCGGGACAGCCGGGGAGCTGTTTTTT,CASHVAGGGTAGELFF
many,TRBJ2-1,TRBV12-3/TRBV12-4,NA,TGTGCCAGCAGTTTCGGGGGACTCAATGAGCAGTTCTTC,CASSFGGLNEQFF
NA,TRBJ2-3,TRBV7-2,NA,TGTGCCAGCATCCAGGGGAGGGCCGAACGCACGCAGTATTTT,CASIQGRAERTQYF
many,TRBJ2-5,TRBV7-9,NA,TGTGCCAGCAGCACGAAGGACTCCTTTTGGATGGAGACCCAGTACTTC,CASSTKDSFWMETQYF
many,TRBJ1-1,TRBV7-9,NA,TGTGCCAGCAGGCCTGACAGACTGAACACTGAAGCTTTCTTT,CASRPDRLNTEAFF
many,TRBJ2-1,TRBV28,NA,TGTGCCAGCCTACAGGAGCGAAGCTCCTACAATGAGCAGTTCTTC,CASLQERSSYNEQFF
many,TRBJ2-1,TRBV7-8,TRBD1,TGTGCCAGCAGCTTATTCCGGACAGGTCACGACAATGAGCAGTTCTTC,CASSLFRTGHDNEQFF
few,TRBJ2-4,TRBV7-2,NA,TGTGCCAGCAGCTTCTACGGGGGAACTCTCGTAGCCATTCAGTACTTC,CASSFYGGTLVAIQYF
many,TRBJ1-1,TRBV3-1,NA,TGTGCCAGCAGCCAAGTTGGAGGGGCGGCTGAAGCTTTCTTT,CASSQVGGAAEAFF
many,TRBJ2-5,TRBV4-3,TRBD2,TGCGCCAGCAGCCCCGGGACTAGCGGTCAAGAGACCCAGTACTTC,CASSPGTSGQETQYF
many,TRBJ2-3,TRBV7-8,NA,TGTGCCAGCAGCCTCCAGCGAAGCACAGATACGCAGTATTTT,CASSLQRSTDTQYF
NA,TRBJ2-3,TRBV30,TRBD2,TGTGCCTGGAGTTCCGGGACTACGAAGTATTTT,CAWSSGTTKYF
few,TRBJ2-7,TRBV27,NA,TGTGCCAGCAGTAGGACAGCCTTGGGGTACGAGCAGTACTTC,CASSRTALGYEQYF
many,TRBJ1-5,TRBV28,NA,TGTGCCAGCAGTTTATACAGGGACGGGGTAAATCAGCCCCAGCATTTT,CASSLYRDGVNQPQHF
many,TRBJ2-2,TRBV6-2/TRBV6-3,NA,TGTGCCAGCAGTTACCATTACAGGGCCGGGGAGCTGTTTTTT,CASSYHYRAGELFF
many,TRBJ2-5,TRBV20-1,TRBD1,TGCAGTGCTATCTACAGGGGTTGGGAGACCCAGTACTTC,CSAIYRGWETQYF
many,TRBJ2-1,TRBV5-8,NA,TGTGCCAGCAGCCCAGAATACAATGAGCAGTTCTTC,CASSPEYNEQFF
NA,TRBJ2-3,TRBV15,NA,TGTGCCACCAGCCCCTCCATGATGGATACGCAGTATTTT,CATSPSMMDTQYF
many,TRBJ1-6,TRBV7-2,NA,TGTGCCAGCAGCCAATGGACAATCTCACCCCTCCACTTT,CASSQWTISPLHF
many,TRBJ1-1,TRBV3-1,NA,TGTGCCAGCAGCCAAGCGGGGTCCAACACTGAAGCTTTCTTT,CASSQAGSNTEAFF